This TCR beta chain is from a study of cytomegalovirus exposure and HLA in healthy donors (TCRdb year 2017). Broadly, across the study: According to a later analysis, one platform produced both the roughly 130 validation repertoires and the roughly 650 repertoires of the first cohort. The study aimed to test whether signatures of past pathogen exposure could be identified by cataloging public T cell receptors. In addition to the first cohort of 650 to 750 subjects, a separate validation cohort of approximately 120 different subjects was used. To predict cytomegalovirus infection status, the study brought together high-throughput TCR immunosequencing, statistical association of individual TCRs with disease status, and machine learning.

The CDR3 starts with the cysteine, ends with the phenylalanine, and has 13 residues. The sequence is cut down to CDR3 DNA, 39 bases in frame from base 1. Cut back by 0 bases and 0 bases, the V and J ends lie 6 bases apart. The germline V gene (reference sequence) sets CDR1 to GTSNPN and CDR2 to SVGIG. The donors belonged to the validation cohort of roughly 120 subjects, which was separate from the roughly 670-subject first cohort. To note about this clone: It lacks a known antigen. No clone much larger than this one lies a single base away; base qualities are absent.

The method behind the library was the immunoSEQ multiplex PCR assay. Per the source publication's procedure: A statistical classification framework was built to diagnose cytomegalovirus status from the catalog of TCR beta chain sequences. This immuneACCESS table, as held by TCRdb, lists in-frame sequences with V and J called but not all clones. Of the missing ones, under half trace to an unresolved V gene in checked studies; the others have no known cause. Clonal size and the V and J genes are those of that table, whereas D and trimming came from the DNA. The sample table lists 57,000 or so clones, around 96% of them with a count of one. The ten largest clones represent around 0.9% of the sample. The paper as a whole reports these results and caveats: The classifier was reported to diagnose cytomegalovirus status with high specificity and sensitivity in both the original cohort and the validation cohort. In vitro tests confirmed that a few of the cytomegalovirus-associated TCR beta chains recognize cytomegalovirus antigens. Of the cluster scores, 85% to 95% were above 0 in a later analysis, which found that TCRs clustered in the first cohort also tended to co-occur in the 90 to 150 validation repertoires. All 110 or so repertoires were used to score co-occurrence in the validation cohort in a later analysis, because that analysis had no HLA typing for the cohort. According to the authors, the approach could potentially be generalized to other disease states and immunological phenotypes. The study listed 150 to 200 TCR beta chains as associated with cytomegalovirus. Most TCR sequences were observed very rarely across donors, whereas some public TCRs were present in many individuals.

The rearrangement combines TRBV30 with TRBJ2-7, with the D gene uncertain. This sequence was found in a young man in good health and CMV-seronegative. The source material was PBMCs. The CDR3 is CAWSVLSSYEQYF. In nucleotides, the sequence is TGTGCCTGGAGTGTATTGAGCTCCTACGAGCAGTACTTC.